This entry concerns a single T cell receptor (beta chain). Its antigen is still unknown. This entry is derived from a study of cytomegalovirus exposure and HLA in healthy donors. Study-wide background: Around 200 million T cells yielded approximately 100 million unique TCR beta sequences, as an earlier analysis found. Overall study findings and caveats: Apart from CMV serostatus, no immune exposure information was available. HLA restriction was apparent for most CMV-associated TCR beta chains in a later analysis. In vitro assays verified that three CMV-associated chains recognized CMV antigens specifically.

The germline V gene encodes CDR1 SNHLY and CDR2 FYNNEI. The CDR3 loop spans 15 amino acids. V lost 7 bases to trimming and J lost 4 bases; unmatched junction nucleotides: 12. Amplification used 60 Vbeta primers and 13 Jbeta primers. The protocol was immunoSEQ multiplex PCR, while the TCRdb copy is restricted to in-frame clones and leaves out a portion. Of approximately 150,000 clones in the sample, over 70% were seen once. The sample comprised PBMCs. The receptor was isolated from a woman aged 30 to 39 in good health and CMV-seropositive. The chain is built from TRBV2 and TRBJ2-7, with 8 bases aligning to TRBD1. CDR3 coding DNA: TGTGCCAGCACACCCCGACAGGGGATCCCTTACGAGCAGTACTTC. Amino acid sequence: CASTPRQGIPYEQYF.